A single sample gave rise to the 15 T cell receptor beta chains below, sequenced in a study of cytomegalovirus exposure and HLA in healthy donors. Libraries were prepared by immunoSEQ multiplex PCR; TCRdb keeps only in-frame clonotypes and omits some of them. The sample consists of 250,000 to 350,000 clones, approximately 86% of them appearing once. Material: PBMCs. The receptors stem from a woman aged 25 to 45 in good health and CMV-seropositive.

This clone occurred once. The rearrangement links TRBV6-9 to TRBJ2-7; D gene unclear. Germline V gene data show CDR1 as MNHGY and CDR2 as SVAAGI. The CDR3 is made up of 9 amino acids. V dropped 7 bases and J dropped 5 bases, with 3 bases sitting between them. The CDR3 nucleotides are TGTGCCAGCATCAACGAGCAGTACTTC. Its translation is CASINEQYF.

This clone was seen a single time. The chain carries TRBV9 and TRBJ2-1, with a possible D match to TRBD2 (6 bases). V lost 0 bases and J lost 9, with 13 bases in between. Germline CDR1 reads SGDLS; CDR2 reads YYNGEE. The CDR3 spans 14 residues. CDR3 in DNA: TGTGCCAGCAGCGTAGTGGGGGGAAGAGGTGAGCAGTTCTTC. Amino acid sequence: CASSVVGGRGEQFF.

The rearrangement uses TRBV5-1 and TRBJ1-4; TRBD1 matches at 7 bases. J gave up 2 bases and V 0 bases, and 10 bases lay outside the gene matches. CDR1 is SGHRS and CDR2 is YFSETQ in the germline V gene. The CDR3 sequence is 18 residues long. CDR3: CASSLVGNRGLTNEKLFF. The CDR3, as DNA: TGCGCCAGCAGCTTGGTCGGAAACAGGGGACTCACTAATGAAAAACTGTTTTTT.

CDR3 coding DNA: TGTGCCAGCAGCTTACACTATGGGGACAGGGACTATGGCTACACCTTC. As protein: CASSLHYGDRDYGYTF. The V and J genes are TRBV11-2 and TRBJ1-2, with TRBD1 matching over 9 bases. Germline lookup yields CDR1 SGHAT and CDR2 FQNNGV. V dropped 2 bases and J dropped 3; count of bases not matched to a gene: 7. CDR3 length equals 16 residues.

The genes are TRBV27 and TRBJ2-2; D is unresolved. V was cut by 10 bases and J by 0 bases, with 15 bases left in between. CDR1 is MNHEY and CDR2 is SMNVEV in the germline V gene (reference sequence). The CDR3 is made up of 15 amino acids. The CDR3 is CATTSRVANTGELFF. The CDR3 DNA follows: TGTGCCACTACCAGCCGAGTAGCGAACACCGGGGAGCTGTTTTTT.

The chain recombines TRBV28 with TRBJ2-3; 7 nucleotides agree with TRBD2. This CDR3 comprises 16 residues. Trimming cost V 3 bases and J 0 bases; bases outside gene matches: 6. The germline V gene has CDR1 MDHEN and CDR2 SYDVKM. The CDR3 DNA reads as TGTGCCAGCAGTTTGCGGGAGACTGGCAGCACAGATACGCAGTATTTT. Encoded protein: CASSLRETGSTDTQYF. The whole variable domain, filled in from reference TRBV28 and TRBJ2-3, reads DVKVTQSSRYLVKRTGEKVFLECVQDMDHENMFWYRQDPGLGLRLIYFSYDVKMKEKGDIPEGYSVSREKKERFSLILESASTNQTSMYLCASSLRETGSTDTQYFGPGTRLTVL.

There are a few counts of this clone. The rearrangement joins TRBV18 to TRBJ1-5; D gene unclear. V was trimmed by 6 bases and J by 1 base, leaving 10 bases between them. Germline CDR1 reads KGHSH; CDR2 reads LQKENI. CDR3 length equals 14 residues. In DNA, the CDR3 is TGTGCCAGCTCCCCTGCGGCAAGCAATCAGCCCCAGCATTTT. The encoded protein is CASSPAASNQPQHF. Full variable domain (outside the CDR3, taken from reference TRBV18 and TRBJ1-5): NAGVMQNPRHLVRRRGQEARLRCSPMKGHSHVYWYRQLPEEGLKFMVYLQKENIIDESGMPKERFSAEFPKEGPSILRIQQVVRGDSAAYFCASSPAASNQPQHFGDGTRLSIL.

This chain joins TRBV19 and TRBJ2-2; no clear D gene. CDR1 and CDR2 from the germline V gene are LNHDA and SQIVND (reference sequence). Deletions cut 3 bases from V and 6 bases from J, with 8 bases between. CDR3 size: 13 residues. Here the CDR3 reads CASSILGSGELFF. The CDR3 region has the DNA TGTGCCAGTAGTATTTTGGGTTCCGGGGAGCTGTTTTTT.

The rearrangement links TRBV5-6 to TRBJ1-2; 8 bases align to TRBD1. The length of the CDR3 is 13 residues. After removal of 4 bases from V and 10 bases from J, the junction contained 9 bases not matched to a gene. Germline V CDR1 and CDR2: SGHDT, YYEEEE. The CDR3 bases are TGTGCCAGCAGCCCCGGGACAGGCCCGCACTACACCTTC. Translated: CASSPGTGPHYTF.

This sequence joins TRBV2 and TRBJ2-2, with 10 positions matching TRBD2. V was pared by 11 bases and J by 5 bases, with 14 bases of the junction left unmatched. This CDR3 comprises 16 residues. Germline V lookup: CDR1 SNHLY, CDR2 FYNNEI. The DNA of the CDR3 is TGTGCCGGAAGTAGGGGACTAGCGAGGGGTACCGGGGAGCTGTTTTTT. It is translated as CAGSRGLARGTGELFF.

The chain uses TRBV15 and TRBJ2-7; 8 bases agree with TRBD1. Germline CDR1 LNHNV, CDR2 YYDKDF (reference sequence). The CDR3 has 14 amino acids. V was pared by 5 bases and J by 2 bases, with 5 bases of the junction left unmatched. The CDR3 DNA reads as TGTGCCACCAGCTCAGACAGGGGCCCCTACGAGCAGTACTTC. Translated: CATSSDRGPYEQYF.

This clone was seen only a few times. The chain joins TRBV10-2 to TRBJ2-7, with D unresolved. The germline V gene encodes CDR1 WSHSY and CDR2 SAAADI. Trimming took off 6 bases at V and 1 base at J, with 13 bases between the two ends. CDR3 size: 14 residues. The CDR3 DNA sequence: TGCGCCAGCAGCCAGACGAGGTCGTCCTACGAGCAGTACTTC. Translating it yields CASSQTRSSYEQYF.

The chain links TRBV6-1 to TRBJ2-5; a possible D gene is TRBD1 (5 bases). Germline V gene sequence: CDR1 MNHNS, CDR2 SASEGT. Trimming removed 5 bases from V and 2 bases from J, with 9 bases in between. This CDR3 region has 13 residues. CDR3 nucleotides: TGTGCCAGCAGTACCCAGGGACAAGAGACCCAGTACTTC. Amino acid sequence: CASSTQGQETQYF.

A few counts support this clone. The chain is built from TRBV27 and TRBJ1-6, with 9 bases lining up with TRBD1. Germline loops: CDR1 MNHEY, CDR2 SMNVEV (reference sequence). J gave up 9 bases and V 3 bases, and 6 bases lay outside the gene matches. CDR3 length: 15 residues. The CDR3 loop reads CASSLAPGQGSPLHF. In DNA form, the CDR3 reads TGTGCCAGCAGTTTGGCCCCGGGACAGGGTTCACCCCTCCACTTT.

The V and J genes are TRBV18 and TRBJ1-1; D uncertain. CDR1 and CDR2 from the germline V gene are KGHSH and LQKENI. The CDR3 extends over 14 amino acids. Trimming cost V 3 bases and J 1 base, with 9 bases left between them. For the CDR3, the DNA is TGTGCCAGCTCACCGAGGGCAGGGAACACTGAAGCTTTCTTT. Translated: CASSPRAGNTEAFF.